The clone carrying this T cell receptor (beta chain) was detected only once. This record comes from a study of blood T cell repertoires in COVID-19. Study summary: From the United States, Italy and Spain came samples of acute and convalescent COVID-19. Sources were T cells, B-cell-depleted T cells, or PBMCs; the material itself was cDNA or gDNA.

In the source study's methods: Amplification with reference gene primers provided the estimates of nucleated cell counts. Sequenced by immunoSEQ multiplex PCR; TCRdb stores in-frame clones only, minus some. That table gives V, J and clone size, and the DNA gave D and trimming. This table holds under 85,000 clones, about 83% found once. From germline, CDR1 is LGHNA and CDR2 YSLEER. This CDR3 spans 15 amino acids. V lost 0 bases to trimming and J lost 5 bases, with 8 bases between them. The chain combines TRBV4-3 with TRBJ1-6; D unclear. The sample taken for sequencing was peripheral blood. The TCR was taken from an elderly woman with active or convalescent COVID-19. DNA for the CDR3: TGCGCCAGCAGCCAAGAGGGGAGGGATAATTCACCCCTCCACTTT. This gives the protein CASSQEGRDNSPLHF.